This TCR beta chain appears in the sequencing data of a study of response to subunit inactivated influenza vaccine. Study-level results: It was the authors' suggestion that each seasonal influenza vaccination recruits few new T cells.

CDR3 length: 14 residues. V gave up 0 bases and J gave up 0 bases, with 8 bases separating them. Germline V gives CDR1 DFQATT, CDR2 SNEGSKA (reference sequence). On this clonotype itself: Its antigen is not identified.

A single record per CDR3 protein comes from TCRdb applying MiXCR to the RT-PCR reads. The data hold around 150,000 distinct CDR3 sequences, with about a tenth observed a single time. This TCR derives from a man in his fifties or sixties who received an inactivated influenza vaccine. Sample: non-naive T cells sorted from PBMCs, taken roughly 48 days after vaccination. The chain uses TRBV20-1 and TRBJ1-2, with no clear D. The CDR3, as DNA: TGCAGTGCTAGAGAGAGGACGGCTAACTATGGCTACACCTTC. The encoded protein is CSARERTANYGYTF.